What follows is one T cell receptor beta chain and its context. CDR1 and CDR2 (germline): MNHEY, SMNVEV (reference sequence). V lost 3 bases and J lost 2, with 8 bases in between. There are 13 residues in the CDR3. This specimen comes from a study of blood T cell repertoires in COVID-19. Study context: There were acute and convalescent COVID-19 samples, and they came from the United States, Italy and Spain.

Sequencing used immunoSEQ multiplex PCR; TCRdb keeps in-frame clones, though not all of them. This sample has a few hundred thousand clones, with around 89% found just once. The chain recombines TRBV27 with TRBJ2-7, with unresolved D. Input material: PBMCs or T cells enriched from blood (not recorded which). This TCR derives from a man aged 25-45 years who had recovered from COVID-19. The CDR3 bases are TGTGCCAGCAGTTTGGGCGCAGCCTACGAGCAGTACTTC. Translated: CASSLGAAYEQYF.